The present T cell receptor (beta chain) was sequenced within a study of T cell responses to AZD1222 COVID-19 vaccine. Overall study results and limits: Spike-specific TCR breadth and depth rose after two AZD1222 doses. Clonal diversity may have been underestimated, and the donors were mostly white British, with more females than males. Across spike, vaccine-associated CD4 TCRs were found, dominant at 160-218 and 743-854.

The method was immunoSEQ multiplex PCR; TCRdb's version includes in-frame clones alone and lacks a portion of them. The sample lists 150,000 to 200,000 clones; nearly 95% were seen once. Second-dose timings of about 4 or about 12 weeks were pooled. On this clone itself: Antigen unknown.

The sequencing here drew on peripheral blood, taken 28 days after the second AZD1222 dose. The receptor was isolated from an adult who received the AZD1222 COVID-19 vaccine.

In nucleotides, the CDR3 is TGCGCCAGCAGCTTCGTTTACAGGGGCAATTCACCCCTCCACTTT. Protein: CASSFVYRGNSPLHF. J is TRBJ1-6 and V is TRBV5-1; TRBD1 matches 7 bases. The germline CDR1 and CDR2 sequences are SGHRS and YFSETQ. The CDR3 consists of 15 residues. The V and J ends lost 2 bases and 7 bases, in that order; junction bases with no gene match: 6.